The clone carrying this T cell receptor beta chain was observed a handful of times. Every TCR cDNA molecule bore its own unique molecular identifier. TCRdb passed the 5' RACE reads through MiXCR, listing each CDR3 protein once. The table shows around 110,000 distinct CDR3 sequences, with approximately 12% occurring only once. This record belongs to a study of spatial heterogeneity in lung cancer. The V segment lost 0 bases and the J segment 0 bases; nucleotides outside the gene matches: 0. The CDR3 loop spans 15 amino acids. Germline-derived CDR1 and CDR2 are SGHRS and YFSETQ. Indicated time point: blood at routine non-recurrence follow-up after resection. Researchers sequenced whole RNA taken from tumor, nontumor lung or frozen PBMC without sorting.

The gene calls are TRBV5-1 and TRBJ1-5; TRBD1 agrees at 7 bases. The receptor was derived from a male donor with early-stage non-small cell lung cancer. Sequencing used PBMCs, obtained at follow-up. The CDR3 DNA reads TGCGCCAGCAGCTTGGGACAGGGTAGCAATCAGCCCCAGCATTTT. The encoded protein is CASSLGQGSNQPQHF.